The clone carrying this T cell receptor (beta chain) was counted a single time. The data were taken from a study of blood T cell repertoires in COVID-19. Study-level background: The United States, Italy and Spain supplied acute and convalescent COVID-19 samples.

Methods used by the authors: Reference gene primer amplification gave estimated nucleated cell counts. Sequenced by immunoSEQ multiplex PCR; TCRdb stores in-frame clones only, minus some. V, J and clone size derive from that table, while D and trimming were established from the DNA sequence. The sample yields around 450,000 clones, around 87% seen once. Enrollees, about 18 to 90 years old, lived in about two dozen US areas. Symptom resolution, clearance, or two negative PCRs marked the recovered donors of Cohort 3. V lost 5 bases to trimming and J lost 3 bases; unmatched junction nucleotides: 5. The germline gives CDR1 SQVTM, CDR2 ANQGSEA. This CDR3 spans 13 amino acids.

This chain links TRBV29-1 with TRBJ2-5, with 8 bases identical to TRBD1. Sample: PBMCs or T cells enriched from blood (not recorded which). The sequence was collected from a young woman who had recovered from COVID-19. CDR3: CSVYQGQEETQYF. In DNA, the CDR3 is TGCAGCGTTTACCAGGGACAGGAAGAGACCCAGTACTTC.